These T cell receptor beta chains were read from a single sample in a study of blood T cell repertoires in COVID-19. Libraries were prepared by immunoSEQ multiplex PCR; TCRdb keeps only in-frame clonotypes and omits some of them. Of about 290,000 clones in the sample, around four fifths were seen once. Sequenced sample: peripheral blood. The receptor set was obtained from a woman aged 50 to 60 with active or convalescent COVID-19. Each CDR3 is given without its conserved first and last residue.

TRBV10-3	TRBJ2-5	AISGQIQETQY
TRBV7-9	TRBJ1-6	ASSLDTGSSYNSPLH
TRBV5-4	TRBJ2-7	ASSYGDRGRLEQY
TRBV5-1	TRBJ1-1	ASRRTGLHTEAF
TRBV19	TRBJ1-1	ASSTDSVNTEAF
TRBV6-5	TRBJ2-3	ASSRSGNTQY
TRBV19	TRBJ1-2	ASSRYPEGYT
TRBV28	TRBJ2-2	ASRPRRLAGWAGELF
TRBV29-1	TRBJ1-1	SAHRDTNTEAF
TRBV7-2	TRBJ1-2	ASSSGRAGDNYGYT
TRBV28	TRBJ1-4	ASSLLRRGNEKLF
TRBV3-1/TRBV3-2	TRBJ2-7	ASTSYRGHEQY
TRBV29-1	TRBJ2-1	SVGARDYNEQF
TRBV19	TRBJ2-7	ASSNDRGYEQY
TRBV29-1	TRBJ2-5	SVEDLMKGGAETQY
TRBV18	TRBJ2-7	ASSPLGQGYEQY
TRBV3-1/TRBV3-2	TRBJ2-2	ASSPLAGAPGELF
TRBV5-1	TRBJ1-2	ASSRYSGGADYGYT
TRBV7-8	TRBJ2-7	ASSSYRDRAYEQY
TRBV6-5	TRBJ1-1	ASSYSGSLNTEAF
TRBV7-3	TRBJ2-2	ASSFRRIAGVLGTGELF
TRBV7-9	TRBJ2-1	ASSSDRNNEQF
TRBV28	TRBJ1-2	ASSLSLYGYT
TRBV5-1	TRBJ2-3	ASSLPSGPSTDTQY
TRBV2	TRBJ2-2	ASSQDRSTGELF